Each of the 21 T cell receptor beta chains below was sequenced from the same sample in a study of Ad26.COV2.S vaccination and SARS-CoV-2 variants. Treatment specified: around 19 received Ad26.COV2.S at low or high dose, single or two shots; about 5 received placebo; per-sample allocation not given. Sampling was done on day 63 after the first vaccine or placebo injection. TCRdb keeps only in-frame clones here, not all; method: immunoSEQ multiplex PCR. The profile covers about 350,000 clones, with around 89% appearing a single time and roughly 4.8% taken by the ten largest. The sequenced sample was peripheral blood, obtained in a trial of Ad26.COV2.S vaccine versus placebo. These receptors all stem from a person aged 18-60 years who received the Ad26.COV2.S COVID-19 vaccine or a placebo.

This chain connects TRBV5-1 to TRBJ2-2; D is undetermined. There are 12 residues in the CDR3. The germline gives CDR1 SGHRS, CDR2 YFSETQ. The germline V and J ends were trimmed by 0 bases and 8 bases, with 5 bases remaining between them. This CDR3 is CASSLANGELFF. The CDR3 coding sequence is TGCGCCAGCAGCTTGGCCAATGGGGAGCTGTTTTTT.

The gene calls are TRBV3-1 (or the pseudogene TRBV3-2) and TRBJ2-5; 9 bases map to TRBD2. J lost 9 bases, V lost 7 bases, and 9 bases had no gene match. CDR3 length: 13 amino acids. The germline V gene encodes CDR1 LGHDT and CDR2 YNNKEL (reference sequence). CDR3: CASTGGLAQAQYF. The CDR3 DNA is TGTGCCAGCACGGGGGGACTAGCTCAGGCCCAGTACTTC.

This clone has just a few counts. The gene calls are TRBV30 and TRBJ2-1; TRBD2 might be the D (6 bases). The CDR3 consists of 15 residues. CDR1 GTSNPN and CDR2 SVGIG come from the germline V gene (reference sequence). V lost 1 base and J 4 bases, leaving 14 bases between the germline ends. The CDR3 nucleotides read TGTGCCTGGAGTGATCCCCCGGGACTTTACAATGAGCAGTTCTTC. It yields the protein CAWSDPPGLYNEQFF.

This chain connects TRBV7-9 to TRBJ1-4, with D possibly TRBD1 on 6 matching bases. CDR3 length: 16 residues. Germline V CDR1 and CDR2: SEHNR, FQNEAQ (reference sequence). Between the trimmed V and J ends, which lost 2 bases and 7 bases, there was a span of 17 bases. CDR3 in amino acids: CASSLYRQAGPEKLFF. CDR3 bases: TGTGCCAGCAGCTTATACAGACAGGCCGGGCCTGAAAAACTGTTTTTT.

This chain links TRBV6-2 or TRBV6-3 with TRBJ1-6, with a tentative D call TRBD1 (6 bases). Germline V gene data show CDR1 as MNHEY and CDR2 as SVGEGT. Trimming took 6 bases from V and 6 from J, leaving 9 bases between them. The CDR3 length is 13 residues. The CDR3 sequence is CASSWTANSPLHF. The DNA for the CDR3 is TGTGCCAGCAGCTGGACAGCTAATTCACCCCTCCACTTT.

The chain recombines TRBV9 with TRBJ1-1, with D uncertain. The CDR3 is made up of 17 amino acids. Germline V gives CDR1 SGDLS, CDR2 YYNGEE. The ends were cut back, 4 bases at V and 3 bases at J, with 22 bases in the middle. The chain's CDR3 is CASSPTLGLTRDTEAFF. The CDR3 DNA follows: TGTGCCAGCAGCCCTACACTTGGCCTTACTCGGGACACTGAAGCTTTCTTT.

The V call is TRBV18, the J call TRBJ1-5; the match to TRBD1 covers 10 bases. This CDR3 has 14 amino acids. V lost 3 bases and J lost 9; bases outside the gene matches: 5. Germline values: CDR1 KGHSH, CDR2 LQKENI. CDR3 protein: CASSPGDRGRPQHF. The CDR3 DNA is TGTGCCAGCTCACCGGGGGACAGGGGACGGCCCCAGCATTTT.

CDR3 amino acids: CASSLITGSNTEAFF. Here the CDR3 DNA reads TGTGCCAGCAGTTTAATTACAGGTTCAAACACTGAAGCTTTCTTT. The chain joins TRBV27 to TRBJ1-1; weak D call: TRBD1 (5 bases). Between the trimmed V and J ends, which lost 2 bases and 2 bases, there was a span of 12 bases. The length of the CDR3 is 15 residues. The germline CDR1 and CDR2 sequences are MNHEY and SMNVEV (reference sequence).

The J gene is TRBJ1-6, the V gene TRBV4-3, with D possibly TRBD1 on 5 matching bases. This CDR3 spans 17 amino acids. The germline V and J ends were trimmed by 0 bases and 0 bases, with 9 bases remaining between them. Looked up from germline, CDR1 is LGHNA and CDR2 is YSLEER. CDR3 nucleotides: TGCGCCAGCAGCCAAGAGCCAGGGAACTCCTATAATTCACCCCTCCACTTT. The encoded protein is CASSQEPGNSYNSPLHF.

This clone was seen only a few times. The V and J genes are TRBV2 and TRBJ1-3; unclear D gene. V was pared by 6 bases and J by 2 bases, with 14 bases between. The CDR3 totals 15 residues. CDR1 is SNHLY and CDR2 is FYNNEI in the germline V gene. The CDR3 DNA is TGTGCCAGCAGACGGGGTACCGCTGCTGGAAACACCATATATTTT. Residues: CASRRGTAAGNTIYF.

This clone was seen a single time. The genes are TRBV5-1 and TRBJ2-1; D unclear. Trimming took 5 bases from V and 0 from J, leaving 18 bases between them. In germline, CDR1 is SGHRS, CDR2 YFSETQ. The CDR3 covers 17 residues. The CDR3 sequence is CASRREGRAPSYNEQFF. CDR3 nucleotides: TGCGCCAGCAGACGAGAAGGAAGGGCGCCCTCCTACAATGAGCAGTTCTTC.

V gene TRBV6-6 combines with J gene TRBJ2-7; no clear D. In germline, CDR1 is MNHNY, CDR2 SVGAGI (reference sequence). Trimming stripped 5 bases from V and 1 base from J, with 18 bases between. The CDR3 consists of 16 residues. This CDR3 is CASSANSGSRSYEQYF. The CDR3 DNA follows: TGTGCCAGCAGTGCCAACAGTGGCAGCAGATCCTACGAGCAGTACTTC.

In this sample, this clone turned up a few times. The chain is built from TRBV6-5 and TRBJ1-5; perhaps TRBD1 as D (6 bases). Germline loops: CDR1 MNHEY, CDR2 SVGAGI. V shed 4 bases and J shed 0 bases, with 10 bases lying between them. The CDR3 runs to 15 residues. The CDR3 is CASSLDSYSNQPQHF. CDR3 DNA: TGTGCCAGCAGTTTGGACAGCTATAGCAATCAGCCCCAGCATTTT.

The chain combines TRBV5-1 with TRBJ2-1; 10 bases fit TRBD2. After removal of 3 bases from V and 2 bases from J, the junction contained 8 bases not matched to a gene. The CDR3 consists of 17 residues. Per the germline V gene, CDR1 is SGHRS and CDR2 is YFSETQ. DNA of the CDR3: TGCGCCAGCAGCTCTTCCTTAGCGGGAGGAACCTACAATGAGCAGTTCTTC. This gives the protein CASSSSLAGGTYNEQFF. The full variable domain, completed using reference TRBV5-1 and TRBJ2-1, is KAGVTQTPRYLIKTRGQQVTLSCSPISGHRSVSWYQQTPGQGLQFLFEYFSETQRNKGNFPGRFSGRQFSNSRSEMNVSTLELGDSALYLCASSSSLAGGTYNEQFFGPGTRLTVL.

V usage is TRBV6-5 and J usage is TRBJ1-5; D ambiguous. Germline loops: CDR1 MNHEY, CDR2 SVGAGI. V lost 7 bases and J 1 base, leaving 8 bases between the germline ends. This CDR3 has 13 residues. The CDR3 sequence: CASNMDSNQPQHF. CDR3 DNA sequence: TGTGCCAGCAATATGGACAGCAATCAGCCCCAGCATTTT.

This clone was seen only once. The V and J genes are TRBV7-2 and TRBJ2-2, with 14 bases that match TRBD2. CDR3 length equals 16 residues. Looked up from germline, CDR1 is SGHTA and CDR2 is FQGNSA. V dropped 4 bases and J dropped 4; count of bases not matched to a gene: 2. CDR3 residues: CASSSGLAGGTGELFF. The CDR3 DNA follows: TGTGCCAGCAGCTCTGGACTAGCGGGAGGCACCGGGGAGCTGTTTTTT.

The V call is TRBV6-6, the J call TRBJ1-2; 7 nucleotides line up with TRBD1. This CDR3 is 14 amino acids long. From germline, CDR1 is MNHNY and CDR2 SVGAGI (reference sequence). Unmatched junction bases numbered 7, after V lost 6 bases and J lost 3 bases. DNA of the CDR3: TGTGCCAGCAGGTACAGGGGTGACGACTATGGCTACACCTTC. This codes for CASRYRGDDYGYTF.

The J gene is TRBJ2-7, the V gene TRBV9; no clear D. CDR3 length: 12 amino acids. V lost 3 bases and J 1 base, leaving 5 bases between the germline ends. Germline CDR1 is SGDLS and CDR2 is YYNGEE. The CDR3 here is CASSADSYEQYF. The CDR3 nucleotides read TGTGCCAGCAGCGCAGATTCCTACGAGCAGTACTTC.

V is TRBV27 and J is TRBJ2-1, with TRBD2 matching 7 bases. CDR1 and CDR2 (germline): MNHEY, SMNVEV (reference sequence). V was clipped by 2 bases and J by 7 bases; unmatched bases: 8. This CDR3 spans 15 amino acids. This CDR3 reads CASSLDGGYRNEQFF. Written as DNA, the CDR3 is TGTGCCAGCAGTTTAGACGGGGGGTACAGAAATGAGCAGTTCTTC.

The rearrangement uses TRBV4-2 and TRBJ2-4; D is ambiguous. The CDR3 extends over 14 amino acids. From germline, CDR1 is LGHNA and CDR2 YNFKEQ. V was trimmed by 0 bases and J by 12 bases, leaving 15 bases between them. The CDR3 nucleotides are TGTGCCAGCAGCCAAGATCCAGGAAGGGTAGCTCAGTACTTC. This encodes CASSQDPGRVAQYF.

The V call is TRBV5-1, the J call TRBJ1-1; 7 nucleotides agree with TRBD1. The ends lost 0 bases at V and 7 bases at J; junction bases unmatched: 9. CDR1 and CDR2 from the germline V gene are SGHRS and YFSETQ. The CDR3 is 15 amino acids. The chain's CDR3 is CASSLDGGGYGEAFF. The CDR3, as DNA: TGCGCCAGCAGCTTGGATGGAGGGGGCTATGGTGAAGCTTTCTTT.